These 5 T cell receptor beta chains were all obtained from the same sample, sequenced in a study of cytomegalovirus exposure and HLA in healthy donors. Primers for the PCR totalled 60 Vbeta and 13 Jbeta. Sequenced by immunoSEQ multiplex PCR; TCRdb stores in-frame clones only, minus some. Of about 100,000 clones detected, approximately 81% appear once; the ten largest clones hold around 2.4%. Sequencing was performed on PBMCs. These receptors all come from a man aged 25 to 40 in good health and CMV-seronegative.

This clone turned up a few times. This sequence joins TRBV2 and TRBJ1-4; 11 bases align to TRBD1. CDR3 length: 12 residues. Germline CDR1 reads SNHLY; CDR2 reads FYNNEI. V shed 8 bases and J 10 bases; nucleotides not matched to a gene: 3. CDR3 region: CASGTGGRKLFF. In nucleotides, the CDR3 is TGTGCCAGCGGGACAGGGGGACGAAAACTGTTTTTT.

This chain connects TRBV12-2 to TRBJ2-3; TRBD2, the table's D call, lacks a check against the DNA. TRBV12-2 is tagged as a pseudogene. CDR3 length: 15 residues. The CDR3 sequence is CASRLAGGLTDTQYF. The DNA for the CDR3 is TGTGCAAGTCGCTTAGCGGGAGGTCTCACAGATACGCAGTATTTT.

V gene TRBV6-1 combines with J gene TRBJ2-1, with D tentatively TRBD2 (6 bases). Per the germline V gene, CDR1 is MNHNS and CDR2 is SASEGT. The ends were cut back, 7 bases at V and 6 bases at J, with 13 bases in the middle. The CDR3 runs to 13 residues. The CDR3 region is CASIGTGLNEQFF. In DNA, the CDR3 is TGTGCCAGCATTGGGACGGGACTCAATGAGCAGTTCTTC.

This chain uses TRBV7-2 with TRBJ2-1; TRBD2 matches at 9 bases. CDR3 length: 15 amino acids. CDR1 is SGHTA and CDR2 is FQGNSA in the germline V gene. V gave up 6 bases and J gave up 6 bases; unmatched junction bases: 9. The CDR3 spells CASSLTSGPLNEQFF. The CDR3 DNA reads TGTGCCAGCAGTTTGACTAGCGGCCCCCTCAATGAGCAGTTCTTC.

V gene TRBV9 combines with J gene TRBJ1-3; D is ambiguous. CDR1 is SGDLS and CDR2 is YYNGEE in the germline V gene. This CDR3 spans 14 amino acids. The V end lost 3 bases, the J end lost 4 bases, and 11 bases lay between the germline ends. The CDR3: CASSDEIIGNTIYF. The CDR3, as DNA: TGTGCCAGCAGCGACGAGATCATCGGAAACACCATATATTTT.